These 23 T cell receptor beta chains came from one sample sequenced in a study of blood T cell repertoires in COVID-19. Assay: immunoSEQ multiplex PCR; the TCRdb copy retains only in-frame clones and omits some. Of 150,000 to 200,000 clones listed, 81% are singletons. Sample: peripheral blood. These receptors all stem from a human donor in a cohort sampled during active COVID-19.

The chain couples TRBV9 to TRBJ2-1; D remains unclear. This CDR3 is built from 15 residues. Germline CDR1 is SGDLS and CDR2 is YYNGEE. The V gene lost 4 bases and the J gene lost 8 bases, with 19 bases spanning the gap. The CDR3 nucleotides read TGTGCCAGCAGCCGCCAGTTTGGGCAAATGGATGAGCAGTTCTTC. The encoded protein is CASSRQFGQMDEQFF.

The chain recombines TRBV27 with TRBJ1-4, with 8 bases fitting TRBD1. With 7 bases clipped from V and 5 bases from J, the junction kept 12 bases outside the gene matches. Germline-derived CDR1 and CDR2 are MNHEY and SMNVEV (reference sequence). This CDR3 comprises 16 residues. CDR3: CASTSPRQGKNEKLFF. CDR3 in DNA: TGTGCCAGCACCTCCCCCCGACAGGGGAAGAATGAAAAACTGTTTTTT.

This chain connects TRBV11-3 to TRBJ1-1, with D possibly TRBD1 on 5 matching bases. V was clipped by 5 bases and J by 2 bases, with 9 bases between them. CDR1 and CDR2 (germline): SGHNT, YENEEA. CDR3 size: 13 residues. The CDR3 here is CASSPGQNTEAFF. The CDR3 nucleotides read TGTGCCAGCAGCCCTGGACAAAACACTGAAGCTTTCTTT.

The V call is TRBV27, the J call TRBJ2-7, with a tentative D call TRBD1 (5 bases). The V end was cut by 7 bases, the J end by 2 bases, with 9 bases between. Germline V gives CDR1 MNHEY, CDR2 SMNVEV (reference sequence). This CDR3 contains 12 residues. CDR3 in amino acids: CASTGNAYEQYF. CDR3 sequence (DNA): TGTGCCAGCACAGGGAACGCCTACGAGCAGTACTTC.

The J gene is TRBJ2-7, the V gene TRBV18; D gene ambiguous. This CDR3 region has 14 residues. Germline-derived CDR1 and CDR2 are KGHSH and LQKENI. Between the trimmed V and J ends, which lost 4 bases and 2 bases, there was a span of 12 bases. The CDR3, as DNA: TGTGCCAGCTCACGATTGCAACAGACCTACGAGCAGTACTTC. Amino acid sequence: CASSRLQQTYEQYF. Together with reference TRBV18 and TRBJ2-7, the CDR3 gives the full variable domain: NAGVMQNPRHLVRRRGQEARLRCSPMKGHSHVYWYRQLPEEGLKFMVYLQKENIIDESGMPKERFSAEFPKEGPSILRIQQVVRGDSAAYFCASSRLQQTYEQYFGPGTRLTVT.

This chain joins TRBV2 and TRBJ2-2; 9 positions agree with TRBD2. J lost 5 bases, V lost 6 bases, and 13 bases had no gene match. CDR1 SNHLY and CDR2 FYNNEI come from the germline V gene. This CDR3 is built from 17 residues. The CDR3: CASSVPRASGETGELFF. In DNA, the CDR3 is TGTGCCAGCAGCGTCCCCCGGGCTAGCGGGGAAACCGGGGAGCTGTTTTTT.

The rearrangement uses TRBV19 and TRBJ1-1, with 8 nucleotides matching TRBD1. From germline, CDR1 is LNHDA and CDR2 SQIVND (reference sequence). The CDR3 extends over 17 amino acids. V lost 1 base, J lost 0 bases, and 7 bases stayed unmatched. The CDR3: CASSIAQGGTMNTEAFF. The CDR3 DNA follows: TGTGCCAGTAGTATAGCACAGGGGGGGACCATGAACACTGAAGCTTTCTTT.

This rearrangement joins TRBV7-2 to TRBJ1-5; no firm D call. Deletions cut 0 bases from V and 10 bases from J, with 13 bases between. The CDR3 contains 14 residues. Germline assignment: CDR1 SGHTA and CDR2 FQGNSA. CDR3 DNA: TGTGCCAGCAGCTTAGCGGAGGGCCTTGGTCCCCAGCATTTT. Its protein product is CASSLAEGLGPQHF.

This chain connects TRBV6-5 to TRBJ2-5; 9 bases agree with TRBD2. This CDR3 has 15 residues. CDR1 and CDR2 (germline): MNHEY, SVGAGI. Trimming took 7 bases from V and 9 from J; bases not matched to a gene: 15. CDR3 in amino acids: CASKNGARGGSAQYF. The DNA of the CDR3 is TGTGCCAGCAAGAACGGGGCGCGGGGGGGCTCGGCCCAGTACTTC.

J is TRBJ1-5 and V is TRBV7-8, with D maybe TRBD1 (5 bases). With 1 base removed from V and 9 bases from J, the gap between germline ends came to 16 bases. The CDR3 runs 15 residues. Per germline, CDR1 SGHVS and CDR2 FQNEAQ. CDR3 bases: TGTGCCAGCAGCTTAGTCGAGCAGGGACTCGGGCCCCAGCATTTT. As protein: CASSLVEQGLGPQHF.

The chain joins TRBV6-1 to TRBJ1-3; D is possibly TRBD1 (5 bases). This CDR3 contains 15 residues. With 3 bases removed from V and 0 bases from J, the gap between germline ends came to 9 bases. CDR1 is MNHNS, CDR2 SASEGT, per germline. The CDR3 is CASSETGASGNTIYF. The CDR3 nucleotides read TGTGCCAGCAGTGAGACTGGGGCCTCTGGAAACACCATATATTTT.

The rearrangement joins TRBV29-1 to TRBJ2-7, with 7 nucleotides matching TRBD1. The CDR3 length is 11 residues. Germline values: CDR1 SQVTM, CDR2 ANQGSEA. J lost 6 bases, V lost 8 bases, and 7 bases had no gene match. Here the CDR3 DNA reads TGCAGCCTAATCAGGGGGAGCGAGCAGTACTTC. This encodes CSLIRGSEQYF.

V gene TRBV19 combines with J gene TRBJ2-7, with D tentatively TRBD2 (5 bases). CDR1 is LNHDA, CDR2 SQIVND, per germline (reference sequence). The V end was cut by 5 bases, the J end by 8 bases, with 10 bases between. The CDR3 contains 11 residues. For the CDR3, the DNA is TGTGCCAGTAGTCAACTAGGAAAGCAGTACTTC. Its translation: CASSQLGKQYF.

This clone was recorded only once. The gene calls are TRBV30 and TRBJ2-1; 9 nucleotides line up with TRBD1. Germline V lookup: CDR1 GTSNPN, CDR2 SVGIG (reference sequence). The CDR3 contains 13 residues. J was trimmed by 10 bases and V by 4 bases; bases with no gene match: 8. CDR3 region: CAWKVGQGREQFF. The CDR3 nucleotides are TGTGCCTGGAAGGTGGGACAGGGACGAGAGCAGTTCTTC.

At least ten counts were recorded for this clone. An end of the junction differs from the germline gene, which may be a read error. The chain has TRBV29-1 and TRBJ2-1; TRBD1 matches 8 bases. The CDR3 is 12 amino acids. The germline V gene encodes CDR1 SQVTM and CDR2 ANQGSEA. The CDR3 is CSIDRGADEQFF. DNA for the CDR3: TGCAGCATTGACAGGGGAGCCGATGAGCAGTTCTTC.

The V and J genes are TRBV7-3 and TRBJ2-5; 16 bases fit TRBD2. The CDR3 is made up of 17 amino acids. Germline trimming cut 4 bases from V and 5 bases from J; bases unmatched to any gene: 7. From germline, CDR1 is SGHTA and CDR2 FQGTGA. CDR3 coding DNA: TGTGCCAGCAGCTCTCGGGGACTAGCGGGAGGGAGGGAGACCCAGTACTTC. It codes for CASSSRGLAGGRETQYF.

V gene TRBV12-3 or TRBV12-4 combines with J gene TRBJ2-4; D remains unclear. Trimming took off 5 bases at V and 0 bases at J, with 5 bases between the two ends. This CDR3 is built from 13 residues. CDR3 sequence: CASSPLAKNIQYF. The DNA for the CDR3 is TGTGCCAGCAGTCCTTTAGCCAAAAACATTCAGTACTTC.

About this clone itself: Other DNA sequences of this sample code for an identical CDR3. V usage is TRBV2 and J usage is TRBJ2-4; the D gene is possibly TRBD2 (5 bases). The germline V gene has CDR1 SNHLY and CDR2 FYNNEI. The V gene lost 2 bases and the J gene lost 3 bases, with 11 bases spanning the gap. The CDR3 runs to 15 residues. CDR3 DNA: TGTGCCAGCAGTGAAAAGGGAGCAGGCAAAAACATTCAGTACTTC. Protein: CASSEKGAGKNIQYF.

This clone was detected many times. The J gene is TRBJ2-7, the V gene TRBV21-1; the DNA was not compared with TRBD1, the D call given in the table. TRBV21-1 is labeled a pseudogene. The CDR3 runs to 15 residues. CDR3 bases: TGTGCCAGCAGCAAAGTCCGGGACACCACCTACGAGCAGTACTTC. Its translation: CASSKVRDTTYEQYF.

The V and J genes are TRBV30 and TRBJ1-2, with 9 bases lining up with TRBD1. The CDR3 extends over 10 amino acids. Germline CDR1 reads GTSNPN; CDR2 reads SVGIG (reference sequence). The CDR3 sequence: CAGQGYGYTF. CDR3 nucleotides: TGTGCGGGACAGGGCTATGGCTACACCTTC.

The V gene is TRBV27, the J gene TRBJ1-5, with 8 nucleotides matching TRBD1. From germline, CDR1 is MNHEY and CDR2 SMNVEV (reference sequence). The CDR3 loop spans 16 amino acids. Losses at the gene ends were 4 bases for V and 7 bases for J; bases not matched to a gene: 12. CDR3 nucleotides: TGTGCCAGCAGTTCAACCGGACAGGGCTTTTCACAGCCCCAGCATTTT. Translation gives CASSSTGQGFSQPQHF.

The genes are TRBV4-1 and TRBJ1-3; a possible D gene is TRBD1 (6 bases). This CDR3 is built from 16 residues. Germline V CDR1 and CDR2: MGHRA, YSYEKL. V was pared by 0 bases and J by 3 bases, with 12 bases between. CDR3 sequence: CASSQDKQGSGNTIYF. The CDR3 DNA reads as TGCGCCAGCAGCCAAGATAAACAGGGAAGTGGAAACACCATATATTTT.

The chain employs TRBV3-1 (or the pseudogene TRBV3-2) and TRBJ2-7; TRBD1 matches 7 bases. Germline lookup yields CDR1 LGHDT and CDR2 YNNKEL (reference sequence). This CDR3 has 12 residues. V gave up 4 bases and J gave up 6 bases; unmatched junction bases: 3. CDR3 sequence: CASSRDRVEQYF. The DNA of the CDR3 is TGTGCCAGCAGCCGAGACAGGGTCGAGCAGTACTTC.